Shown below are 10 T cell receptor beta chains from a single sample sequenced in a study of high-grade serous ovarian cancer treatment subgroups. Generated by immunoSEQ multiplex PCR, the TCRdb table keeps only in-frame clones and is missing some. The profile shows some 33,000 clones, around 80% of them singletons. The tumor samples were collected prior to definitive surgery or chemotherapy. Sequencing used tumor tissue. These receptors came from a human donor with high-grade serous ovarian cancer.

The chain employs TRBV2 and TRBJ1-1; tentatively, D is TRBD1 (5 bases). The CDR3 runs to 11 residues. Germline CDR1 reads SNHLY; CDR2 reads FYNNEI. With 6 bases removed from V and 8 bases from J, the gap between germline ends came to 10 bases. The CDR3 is CASRIQVEAFF. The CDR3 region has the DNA TGTGCCAGCAGGATACAGGTAGAAGCTTTCTTT.

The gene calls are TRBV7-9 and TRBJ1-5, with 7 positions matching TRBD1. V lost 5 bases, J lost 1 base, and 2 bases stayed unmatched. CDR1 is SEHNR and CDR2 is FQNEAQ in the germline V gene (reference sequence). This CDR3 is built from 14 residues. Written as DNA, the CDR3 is TGTGCCAGCAGCGAACAGGGGAGCAATCAGCCCCAGCATTTT. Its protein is CASSEQGSNQPQHF.

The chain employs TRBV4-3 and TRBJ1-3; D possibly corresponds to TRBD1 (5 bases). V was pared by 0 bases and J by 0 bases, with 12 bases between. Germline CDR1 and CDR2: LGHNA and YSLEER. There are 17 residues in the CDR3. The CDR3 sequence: CASSQEGRGNSGNTIYF. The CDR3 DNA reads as TGCGCCAGCAGCCAAGAGGGGAGGGGAAACTCTGGAAACACCATATATTTT.

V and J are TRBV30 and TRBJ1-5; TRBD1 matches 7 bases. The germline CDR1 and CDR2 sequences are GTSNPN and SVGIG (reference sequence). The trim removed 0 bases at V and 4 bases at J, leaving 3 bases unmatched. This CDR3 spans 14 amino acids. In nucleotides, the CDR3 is TGTGCCTGGAGTGTACAGGGGAGTAATCAGCCCCAGCATTTT. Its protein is CAWSVQGSNQPQHF.

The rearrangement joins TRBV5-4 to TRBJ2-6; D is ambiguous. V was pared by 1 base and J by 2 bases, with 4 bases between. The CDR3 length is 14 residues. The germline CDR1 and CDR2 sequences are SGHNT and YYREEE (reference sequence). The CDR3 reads CASSLTAGANVLTF. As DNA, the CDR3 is TGTGCCAGCAGCTTGACAGCTGGGGCCAACGTCCTGACTTTC.

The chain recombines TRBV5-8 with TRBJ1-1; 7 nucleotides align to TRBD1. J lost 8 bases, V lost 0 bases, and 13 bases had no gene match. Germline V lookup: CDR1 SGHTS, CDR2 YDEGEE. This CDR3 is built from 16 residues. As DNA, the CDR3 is TGTGCCAGCAGCTTGGAAGAACAGGGGCAAGAACGAGAAGCTTTCTTT. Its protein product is CASSLEEQGQEREAFF. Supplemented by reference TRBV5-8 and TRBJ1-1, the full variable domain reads EAGVTQSPTHLIKTRGQQATLRCSPISGHTSVYWYQQALGLGLQFLLWYDEGEERNRGNFPPRFSGRQFPNYSSELNVNALELEDSALYLCASSLEEQGQEREAFFGQGTRLTVV.

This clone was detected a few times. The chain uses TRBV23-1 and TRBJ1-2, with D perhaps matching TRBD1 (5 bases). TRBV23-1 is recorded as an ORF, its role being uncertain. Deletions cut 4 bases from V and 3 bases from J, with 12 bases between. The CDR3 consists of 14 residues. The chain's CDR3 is CASSRRGRDYGYTF. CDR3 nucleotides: TGCGCCAGCAGTCGTCGGGGGAGGGACTATGGCTACACCTTC.

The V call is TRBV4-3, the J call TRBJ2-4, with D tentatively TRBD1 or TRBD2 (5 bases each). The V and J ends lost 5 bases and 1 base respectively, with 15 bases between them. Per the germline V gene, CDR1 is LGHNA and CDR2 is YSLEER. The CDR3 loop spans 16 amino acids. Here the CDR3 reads CASSMGTFGAKNIQYF. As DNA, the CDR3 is TGCGCCAGCAGCATGGGGACCTTCGGGGCCAAAAACATTCAGTACTTC.

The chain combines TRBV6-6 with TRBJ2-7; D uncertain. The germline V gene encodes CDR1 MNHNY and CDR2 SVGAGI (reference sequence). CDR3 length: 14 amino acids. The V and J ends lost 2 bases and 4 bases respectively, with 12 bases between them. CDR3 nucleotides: TGTGCCAGCAGTTACGGTGGCGCCGGTTACGAGCAGTACTTC. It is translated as CASSYGGAGYEQYF.

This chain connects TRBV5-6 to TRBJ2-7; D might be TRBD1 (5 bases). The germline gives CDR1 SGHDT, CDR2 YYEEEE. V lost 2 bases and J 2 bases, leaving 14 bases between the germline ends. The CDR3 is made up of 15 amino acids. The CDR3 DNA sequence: TGTGCCAGCAGCTTACGACGACAGCTCCCCTACGAGCAGTACTTC. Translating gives CASSLRRQLPYEQYF.